This T cell receptor beta chain emerged from a study of blood T cell repertoires in COVID-19. Study-level background: Collection of acute and convalescent COVID-19 samples took place in the United States, Italy and Spain.

The V end lost 2 bases, the J end lost 3 bases, and 11 bases lay between the germline ends. The germline gives CDR1 SGHNT, CDR2 YYREEE (reference sequence). This CDR3 is built from 15 residues. Assay used: immunoSEQ multiplex PCR; TCRdb lists only in-frame clones, some missing. This sample has around 700,000 clones, with 90% found just once. Input material: peripheral blood. The chain carries TRBV5-4 and TRBJ2-2; no definite D call. This clonotype was sampled from a woman aged 18-29 years with acute or convalescent COVID-19. The CDR3 loop reads CASSLSIGYTGELFF. The CDR3 bases are TGTGCCAGCAGCTTAAGTATCGGGTACACCGGGGAGCTGTTTTTT.